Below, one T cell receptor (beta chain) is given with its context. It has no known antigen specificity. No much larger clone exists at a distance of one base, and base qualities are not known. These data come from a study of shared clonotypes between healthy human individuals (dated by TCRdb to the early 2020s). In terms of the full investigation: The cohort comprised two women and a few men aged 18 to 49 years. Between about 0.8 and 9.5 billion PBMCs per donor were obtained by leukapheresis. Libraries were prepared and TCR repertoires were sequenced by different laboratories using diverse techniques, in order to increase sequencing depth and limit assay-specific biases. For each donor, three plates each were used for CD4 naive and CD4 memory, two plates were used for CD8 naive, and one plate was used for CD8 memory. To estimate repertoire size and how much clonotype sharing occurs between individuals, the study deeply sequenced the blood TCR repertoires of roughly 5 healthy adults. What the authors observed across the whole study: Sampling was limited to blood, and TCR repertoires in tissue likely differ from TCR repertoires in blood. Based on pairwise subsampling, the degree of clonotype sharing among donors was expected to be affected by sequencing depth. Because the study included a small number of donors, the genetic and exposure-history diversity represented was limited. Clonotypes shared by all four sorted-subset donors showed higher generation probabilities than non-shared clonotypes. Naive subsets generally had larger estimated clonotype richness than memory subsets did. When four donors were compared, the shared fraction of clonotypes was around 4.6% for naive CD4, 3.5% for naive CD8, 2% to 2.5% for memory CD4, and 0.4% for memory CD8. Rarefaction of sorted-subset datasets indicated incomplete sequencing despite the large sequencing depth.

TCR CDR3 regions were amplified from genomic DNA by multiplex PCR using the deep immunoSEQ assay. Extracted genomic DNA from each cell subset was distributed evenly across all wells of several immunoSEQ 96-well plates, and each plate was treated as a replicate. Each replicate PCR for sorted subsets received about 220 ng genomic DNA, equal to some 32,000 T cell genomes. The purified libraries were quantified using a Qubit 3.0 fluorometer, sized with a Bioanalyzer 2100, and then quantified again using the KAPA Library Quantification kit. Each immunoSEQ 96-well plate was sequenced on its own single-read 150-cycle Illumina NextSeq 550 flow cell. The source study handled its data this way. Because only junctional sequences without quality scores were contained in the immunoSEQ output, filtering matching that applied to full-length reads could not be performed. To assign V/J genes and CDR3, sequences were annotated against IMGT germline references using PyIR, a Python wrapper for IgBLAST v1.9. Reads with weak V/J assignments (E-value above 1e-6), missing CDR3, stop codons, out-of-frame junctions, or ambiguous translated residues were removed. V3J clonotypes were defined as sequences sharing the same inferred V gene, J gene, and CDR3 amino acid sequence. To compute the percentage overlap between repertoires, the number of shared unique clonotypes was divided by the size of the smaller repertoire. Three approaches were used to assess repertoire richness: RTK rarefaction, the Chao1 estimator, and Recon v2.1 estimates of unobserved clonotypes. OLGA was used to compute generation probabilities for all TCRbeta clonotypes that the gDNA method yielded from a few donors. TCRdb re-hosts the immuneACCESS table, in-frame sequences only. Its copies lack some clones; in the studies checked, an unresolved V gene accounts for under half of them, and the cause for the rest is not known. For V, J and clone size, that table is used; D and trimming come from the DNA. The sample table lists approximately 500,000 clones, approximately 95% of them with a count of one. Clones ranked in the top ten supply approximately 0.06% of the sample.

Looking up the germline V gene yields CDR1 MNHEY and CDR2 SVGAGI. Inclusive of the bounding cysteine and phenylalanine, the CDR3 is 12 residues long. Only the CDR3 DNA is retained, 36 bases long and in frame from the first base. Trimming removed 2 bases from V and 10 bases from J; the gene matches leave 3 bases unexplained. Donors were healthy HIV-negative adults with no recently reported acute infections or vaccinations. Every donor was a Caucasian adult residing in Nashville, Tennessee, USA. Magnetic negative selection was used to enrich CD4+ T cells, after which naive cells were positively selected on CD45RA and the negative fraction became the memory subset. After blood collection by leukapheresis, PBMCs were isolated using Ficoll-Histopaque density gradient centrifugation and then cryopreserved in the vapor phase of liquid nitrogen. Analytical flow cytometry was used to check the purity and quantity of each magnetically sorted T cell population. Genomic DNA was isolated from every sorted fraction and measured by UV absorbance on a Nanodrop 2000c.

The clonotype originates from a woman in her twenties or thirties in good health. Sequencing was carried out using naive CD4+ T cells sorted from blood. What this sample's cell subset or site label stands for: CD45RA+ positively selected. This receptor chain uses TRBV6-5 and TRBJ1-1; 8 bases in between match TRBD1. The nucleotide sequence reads TGTGCCAGCAGTTACCCCGGACAGGGAGCTTTCTTT. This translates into CASSYPGQGAFF.